The 2 T cell receptor beta chains in this list originate from one sample, sequenced in a study of cytomegalovirus exposure and HLA in healthy donors. The PCR ran on 60 Vbeta and 13 Jbeta primers. Generated by immunoSEQ multiplex PCR, the TCRdb table keeps only in-frame clones and is missing some. The repertoire consists of some 130,000 clones, with nearly 80% occurring once and the leading ten covering roughly 2.3%. The sample comprised PBMCs. All receptors come from a man aged 25-45 years in good health and CMV-seronegative.

This clone was found once. CDR3 in DNA: TGTGCCAGCAGCTTAGCCAGGGCGTTCTCGAACACTGAAGCTTTCTTT. Protein sequence: CASSLARAFSNTEAFF. This chain links TRBV7-2 with TRBJ1-1, with a possible D match to TRBD1 (5 bases). The CDR3 length is 16 residues. V lost 0 bases, J lost 1 base, and 12 bases lay in between. CDR1 is SGHTA and CDR2 is FQGNSA in the germline V gene.

The chain couples TRBV2 to TRBJ2-5; TRBD1 aligns across 12 bases. CDR3 length: 15 amino acids. The V and J ends lost 6 bases and 4 bases, in that order; junction bases with no gene match: 6. Germline CDR1 reads SNHLY; CDR2 reads FYNNEI. The CDR3 coding sequence is TGTGCCAGCAGAGCCGGGACAGGGGGCACAGAGACCCAGTACTTC. Its protein product is CASRAGTGGTETQYF. The full variable domain, in which reference TRBV2 and TRBJ2-5 provide the parts outside the CDR3, is EPEVTQTPSHQVTQMGQEVILRCVPISNHLYFYWYRQILGQKVEFLVSFYNNEISEKSEIFDDQFSVERPDGSNFTLKIRSTKLEDSAMYFCASRAGTGGTETQYFGPGTRLLVL.